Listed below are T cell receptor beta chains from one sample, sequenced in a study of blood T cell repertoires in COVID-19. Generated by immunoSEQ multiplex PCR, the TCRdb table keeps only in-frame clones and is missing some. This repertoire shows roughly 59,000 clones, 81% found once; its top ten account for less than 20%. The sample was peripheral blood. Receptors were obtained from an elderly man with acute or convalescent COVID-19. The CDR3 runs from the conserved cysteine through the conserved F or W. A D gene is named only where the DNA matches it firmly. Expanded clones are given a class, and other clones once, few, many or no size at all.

CDR3aa: CASSYRLAGGSGELFF; CDR3nt: TGTGCCAGCAGTTACAGACTAGCGGGGGGATCCGGGGAGCTGTTTTTT; abundance: -; j_gene: TRBJ2-2; v_gene: TRBV6-2/TRBV6-3; d_gene: TRBD2
CDR3aa: CASSGPIDGYTF; CDR3nt: TGTGCCAGTAGTGGCCCCATCGATGGCTACACCTTC; abundance: -; j_gene: TRBJ1-2; v_gene: TRBV19; d_gene: -
CDR3aa: CASSPGTGVTGELFF; CDR3nt: TGTGCCAGCAGCCCCGGGACAGGGGTCACCGGGGAGCTGTTTTTT; abundance: -; j_gene: TRBJ2-2; v_gene: TRBV7-2; d_gene: TRBD1
CDR3aa: CASLSGQVGGYTF; CDR3nt: TGTGCCAGCCTTTCAGGACAGGTTGGTGGCTACACCTTC; abundance: -; j_gene: TRBJ1-2; v_gene: TRBV28; d_gene: TRBD1
CDR3aa: CASSLPGGTDTQYF; CDR3nt: TGCGCCAGCAGCTTGCCGGGGGGCACAGATACGCAGTATTTT; abundance: -; j_gene: TRBJ2-3; v_gene: TRBV5-1; d_gene: -
CDR3aa: CASSLVGADAGDTQYF; CDR3nt: TGCGCCAGCAGCTTAGTGGGGGCCGATGCCGGAGATACGCAGTATTTT; abundance: few; j_gene: TRBJ2-3; v_gene: TRBV5-1; d_gene: -
CDR3aa: CASSYPHFRTRGYEQYF; CDR3nt: TGTGCCAGCAGTTACCCGCACTTCCGGACTAGGGGATACGAGCAGTACTTC; abundance: -; j_gene: TRBJ2-7; v_gene: TRBV6-8; d_gene: TRBD2
CDR3aa: CASSPQTGTNSPLHF; CDR3nt: TGTGCCAGCAGCCCTCAGACAGGAACCAATTCACCCCTCCACTTT; abundance: -; j_gene: TRBJ1-6; v_gene: TRBV7-6; d_gene: -
CDR3aa: CASSLDDRGLYGYTF; CDR3nt: TGCGCCAGCAGCTTGGATGACAGGGGCTTATATGGCTACACCTTC; abundance: -; j_gene: TRBJ1-2; v_gene: TRBV5-1; d_gene: TRBD1
CDR3aa: CASSSATSGYNEQFF; CDR3nt: TGCGCCAGCAGCTCCGCCACTAGCGGTTACAATGAGCAGTTCTTC; abundance: -; j_gene: TRBJ2-1; v_gene: TRBV5-1; d_gene: TRBD2
CDR3aa: CASSELQGYQPQHF; CDR3nt: TGTGCCAGCAGTGAGCTACAGGGTTATCAGCCCCAGCATTTT; abundance: few; j_gene: TRBJ1-5; v_gene: TRBV6-2/TRBV6-3; d_gene: -
CDR3aa: CASSSGLEMGTQYF; CDR3nt: TGTGCCAGCAGCTCCGGACTAGAGATGGGGACCCAGTACTTC; abundance: -; j_gene: TRBJ2-5; v_gene: TRBV7-3; d_gene: TRBD2
CDR3aa: CASSLGFRGSYGYTF; CDR3nt: TGCGCCAGCAGCTTGGGGTTCAGGGGGTCCTATGGCTACACCTTC; abundance: -; j_gene: TRBJ1-2; v_gene: TRBV5-1; d_gene: TRBD1
CDR3aa: CASKEPGANVLTF; CDR3nt: TGCGCCAGCAAAGAGCCTGGGGCCAACGTCCTGACTTTC; abundance: -; j_gene: TRBJ2-6; v_gene: TRBV5-1; d_gene: -
CDR3aa: CASSLPNRPLHF; CDR3nt: TGTGCCAGCAGCTTACCCAACAGGCCCCTCCACTTT; abundance: -; j_gene: TRBJ1-6; v_gene: TRBV7-6; d_gene: -
CDR3aa: CASSQASRNNEQFF; CDR3nt: TGCGCCAGCAGCCAAGCTTCTAGAAACAATGAGCAGTTCTTC; abundance: -; j_gene: TRBJ2-1; v_gene: TRBV4-1; d_gene: -
CDR3aa: CSVRSGRENTGELFF; CDR3nt: TGCAGCGTTCGTAGCGGGAGGGAGAACACCGGGGAGCTGTTTTTT; abundance: -; j_gene: TRBJ2-2; v_gene: TRBV29-1; d_gene: TRBD2
CDR3aa: CASKKSGAGEGCF; CDR3nt: TGTGCCAGCAAAAAGAGTGGGGCAGGGGAAGGGTGTTTT; abundance: few; j_gene: TRBJ2-3; v_gene: TRBV6-5; d_gene: -
CDR3aa: CASNLRQGAGEQYF; CDR3nt: TGTGCCAGCAACCTAAGGCAGGGGGCGGGGGAGCAGTACTTC; abundance: -; j_gene: TRBJ2-7; v_gene: TRBV7-8; d_gene: TRBD1
CDR3aa: CASSRTDSNQPQHF; CDR3nt: TGTGCCAGCTCGCGGACAGATAGCAATCAGCCCCAGCATTTT; abundance: -; j_gene: TRBJ1-5; v_gene: TRBV18; d_gene: -
CDR3aa: CASSTPELVNEQFF; CDR3nt: TGTGCCAGCTCAACACCCGAACTAGTGAATGAGCAGTTCTTC; abundance: -; j_gene: TRBJ2-1; v_gene: TRBV18; d_gene: -
CDR3aa: CASSPARASTYHEQFF; CDR3nt: TGTGCCAGCAGCCCGGCGAGGGCCTCGACTTATCATGAGCAGTTCTTC; abundance: -; j_gene: TRBJ2-1; v_gene: TRBV7-3; d_gene: -
CDR3aa: CASSPPTGTGGRLLWTGELFF; CDR3nt: TGTGCCAGCAGCCCCCCCACCGGGACAGGGGGCCGACTTTTGTGGACCGGGGAGCTGTTTTTT; abundance: -; j_gene: TRBJ2-2; v_gene: TRBV6-2/TRBV6-3; d_gene: TRBD1
CDR3aa: CASSQDLRGTSGVDTQYF; CDR3nt: TGCGCCAGCAGCCAAGATCTCCGAGGGACTAGCGGGGTAGATACGCAGTATTTT; abundance: -; j_gene: TRBJ2-3; v_gene: TRBV4-3; d_gene: TRBD2
CDR3aa: CASSPRQGAGETQYF; CDR3nt: TGTGCCAGCAGCCCGAGACAGGGGGCGGGAGAGACCCAGTACTTC; abundance: -; j_gene: TRBJ2-5; v_gene: TRBV9; d_gene: TRBD1
CDR3aa: CASSVTGQGNSPLHF; CDR3nt: TGTGCCAGCAGCGTAACGGGACAGGGGAATTCACCCCTCCACTTT; abundance: few; j_gene: TRBJ1-6; v_gene: TRBV9; d_gene: TRBD1
CDR3aa: CASSPQTGKQGEQYF; CDR3nt: TGTGCCAGCAGTCCCCAGACAGGGAAACAGGGCGAGCAGTACTTC; abundance: few; j_gene: TRBJ2-7; v_gene: TRBV28; d_gene: TRBD1
CDR3aa: CASSLTSGGAYEQFF; CDR3nt: TGTGCCAGCAGCCTCACTAGCGGGGGTGCGTATGAGCAGTTCTTC; abundance: -; j_gene: TRBJ2-1; v_gene: TRBV7-2; d_gene: TRBD2
CDR3aa: CASSLYLGREANQPQHF; CDR3nt: TGTGCCAGCAGCTTGTATCTAGGCAGGGAGGCAAATCAGCCCCAGCATTTT; abundance: many; j_gene: TRBJ1-5; v_gene: TRBV5-6; d_gene: -
CDR3aa: CASSLGYNEKLFF; CDR3nt: TGTGCCAGCAGTTTGGGCTACAATGAAAAACTGTTTTTT; abundance: -; j_gene: TRBJ1-4; v_gene: TRBV12-3/TRBV12-4; d_gene: -
CDR3aa: CASSLEGPSYEQYF; CDR3nt: TGCGCCAGCAGCTTGGAGGGGCCTTCCTACGAGCAGTACTTC; abundance: few; j_gene: TRBJ2-7; v_gene: TRBV5-1; d_gene: -
CDR3aa: CASENRGIRYEQYF; CDR3nt: TGTGCCAGCGAGAACAGGGGGATACGTTACGAGCAGTACTTC; abundance: -; j_gene: TRBJ2-7; v_gene: TRBV3-1/TRBV3-2; d_gene: TRBD1
CDR3aa: CASSPGQNYGYTF; CDR3nt: TGTGCCAGCAGCCCGGGACAGAACTATGGCTACACCTTC; abundance: -; j_gene: TRBJ1-2; v_gene: TRBV11-1; d_gene: TRBD1
CDR3aa: CASMWASGISEQYF; CDR3nt: TGTGCCAGCATGTGGGCTAGCGGGATTTCCGAGCAGTACTTC; abundance: -; j_gene: TRBJ2-7; v_gene: TRBV28; d_gene: TRBD2
CDR3aa: CARDPRGLAGEGQFF; CDR3nt: TGTGCCAGGGACCCAAGGGGACTAGCGGGAGAGGGGCAGTTCTTC; abundance: -; j_gene: TRBJ2-1; v_gene: TRBV27; d_gene: TRBD2
CDR3aa: CASSSPWGRENLQTQYF; CDR3nt: TGTGCCAGCAGCTCCCCTTGGGGCAGGGAAAATCTACAGACCCAGTACTTC; abundance: -; j_gene: TRBJ2-5; v_gene: TRBV7-2; d_gene: -
CDR3aa: CASSLALAVGEQYF; CDR3nt: TGTGCCAGCAGCTTGGCTCTAGCGGTTGGGGAGCAGTACTTC; abundance: -; j_gene: TRBJ2-7; v_gene: TRBV5-6; d_gene: TRBD2
CDR3aa: CASSPRSGAEGTQYF; CDR3nt: TGTGCCAGCTCACCACGGAGCGGGGCCGAGGGGACGCAGTATTTT; abundance: -; j_gene: TRBJ2-3; v_gene: TRBV18; d_gene: TRBD2
CDR3aa: CAWRETGPGQPQHF; CDR3nt: TGTGCCTGGAGAGAGACAGGGCCGGGGCAGCCCCAGCATTTT; abundance: -; j_gene: TRBJ1-5; v_gene: TRBV30; d_gene: TRBD1
CDR3aa: CASSAQGLGTEAFF; CDR3nt: TGTGCCAGCAGCGCGCAGGGCCTGGGGACTGAAGCTTTCTTT; abundance: -; j_gene: TRBJ1-1; v_gene: TRBV3-1/TRBV3-2; d_gene: -
CDR3aa: CASSRDRADTEAFF; CDR3nt: TGTGCCAGCAGCCGCGACAGGGCAGACACTGAAGCTTTCTTT; abundance: -; j_gene: TRBJ1-1; v_gene: TRBV27; d_gene: TRBD1
CDR3aa: CASSRGTENTEAFF; CDR3nt: TGTGCCAGCAGCCGCGGGACGGAGAACACTGAAGCTTTCTTT; abundance: -; j_gene: TRBJ1-1; v_gene: TRBV6-5; d_gene: -
CDR3aa: CASSLDWGLEKLFF; CDR3nt: TGCGCCAGCAGCTTGGACTGGGGGCTTGAAAAACTGTTTTTT; abundance: -; j_gene: TRBJ1-4; v_gene: TRBV5-1; d_gene: -